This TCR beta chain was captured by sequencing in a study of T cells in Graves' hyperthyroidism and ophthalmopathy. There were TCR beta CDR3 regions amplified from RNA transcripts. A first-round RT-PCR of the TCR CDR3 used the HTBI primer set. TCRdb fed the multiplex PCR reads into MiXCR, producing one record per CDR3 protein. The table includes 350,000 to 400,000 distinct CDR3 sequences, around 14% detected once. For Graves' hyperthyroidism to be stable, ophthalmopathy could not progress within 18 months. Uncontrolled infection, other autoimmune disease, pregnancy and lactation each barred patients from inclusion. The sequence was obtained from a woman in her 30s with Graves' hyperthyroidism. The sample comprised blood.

CDR3 sequence reads: CATSDAAGGYGYTF. Here the CDR3 DNA reads TGTGCCACCAGTGACGCGGCCGGGGGCTATGGCTACACCTTC. The genes are TRBV24-1 and TRBJ1-2, with a possible D match to TRBD1 (5 bases). CDR1 and CDR2 (germline): KGHDR, SFDVKD. The CDR3 contains 14 residues. The V end was cut by 4 bases, the J end by 4 bases, with 12 bases between.